The sample holds a few counts of the clone carrying this TCR beta chain. What it binds is not known. This sample was taken from a study of CD8 T cells in ankylosing spondylitis. Study findings and constraints: There was a TCR beta motif, made of fewer than 10 highly homologous variants, that appeared characteristic of ankylosing spondylitis blood.

TCRdb passed the 5' RACE reads through MiXCR, listing each CDR3 protein once. The sample carries 26,000 or so distinct CDR3 sequences, approximately 7.9% recorded once. This CDR3 comprises 15 residues. CDR1 is SGDLS, CDR2 YYNGEE, per germline. Deletions cut 0 bases from V and 4 bases from J, with 13 bases between. The TCR sequence derives from a male donor with ankylosing spondylitis or in good health (not recorded which). The V call is TRBV9, the J call TRBJ1-1; tentative D call: TRBD1 (5 bases). The sequenced material came from blood. As DNA, the CDR3 is TGTGCCAGCAGCGTAGGGGGGGGTGGCGGCACTGAAGCTTTCTTT. It codes for CASSVGGGGGTEAFF.